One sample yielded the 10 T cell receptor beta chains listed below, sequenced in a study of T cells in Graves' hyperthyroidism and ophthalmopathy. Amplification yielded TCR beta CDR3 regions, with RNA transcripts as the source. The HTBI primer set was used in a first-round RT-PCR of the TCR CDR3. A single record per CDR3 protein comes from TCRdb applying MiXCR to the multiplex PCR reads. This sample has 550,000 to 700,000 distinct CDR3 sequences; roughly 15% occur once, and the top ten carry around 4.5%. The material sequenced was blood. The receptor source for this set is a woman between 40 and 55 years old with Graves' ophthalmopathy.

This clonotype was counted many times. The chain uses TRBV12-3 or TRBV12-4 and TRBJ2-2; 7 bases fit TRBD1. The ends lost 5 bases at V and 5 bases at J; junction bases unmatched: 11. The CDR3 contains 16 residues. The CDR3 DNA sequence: TGTGCCAGCAGTGTGTTAAGGGGCAGGGGGACCGGGGAGCTGTTTTTT. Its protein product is CASSVLRGRGTGELFF.

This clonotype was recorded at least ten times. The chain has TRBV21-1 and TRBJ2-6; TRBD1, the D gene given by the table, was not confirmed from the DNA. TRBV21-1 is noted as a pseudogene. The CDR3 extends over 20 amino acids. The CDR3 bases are TGTGCCAGCAGCAAACGCGTCACTCAAGGACACAACTCTGGGGCCAACGTCCTGACTTTC. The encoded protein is CASSKRVTQGHNSGANVLTF.

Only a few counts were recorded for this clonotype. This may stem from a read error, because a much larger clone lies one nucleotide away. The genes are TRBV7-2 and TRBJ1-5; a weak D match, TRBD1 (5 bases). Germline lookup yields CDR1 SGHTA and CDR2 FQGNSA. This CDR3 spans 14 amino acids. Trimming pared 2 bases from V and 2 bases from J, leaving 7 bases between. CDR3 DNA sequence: TGTGCCAGCAGCTTAAAAGGGGGCAATCAGCCCCAGCATTTT. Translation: CASSLKGGNQPQHF.

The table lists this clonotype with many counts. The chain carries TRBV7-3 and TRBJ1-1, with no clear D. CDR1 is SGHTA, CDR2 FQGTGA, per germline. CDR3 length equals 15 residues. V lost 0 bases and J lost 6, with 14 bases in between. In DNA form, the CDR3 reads TGTGCCAGCAGCTTAACGGGAGGAGGGTTCGCTGAAGCTTTCTTT. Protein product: CASSLTGGGFAEAFF.

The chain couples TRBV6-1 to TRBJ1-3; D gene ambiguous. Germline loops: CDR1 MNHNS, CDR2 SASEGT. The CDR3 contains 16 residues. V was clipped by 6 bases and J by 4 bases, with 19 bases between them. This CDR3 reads CASRGPSSGWGNTIYF. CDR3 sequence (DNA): TGTGCCAGCAGGGGCCCATCCTCGGGGTGGGGAAACACCATATATTTT.

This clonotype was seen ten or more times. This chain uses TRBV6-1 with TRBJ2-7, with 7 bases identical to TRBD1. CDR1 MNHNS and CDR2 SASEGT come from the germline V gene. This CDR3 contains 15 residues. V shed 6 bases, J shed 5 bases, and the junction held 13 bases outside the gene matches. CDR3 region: CASREPGTAQNEQYF. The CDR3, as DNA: TGTGCCAGCAGAGAACCGGGGACAGCGCAGAACGAGCAGTACTTC.

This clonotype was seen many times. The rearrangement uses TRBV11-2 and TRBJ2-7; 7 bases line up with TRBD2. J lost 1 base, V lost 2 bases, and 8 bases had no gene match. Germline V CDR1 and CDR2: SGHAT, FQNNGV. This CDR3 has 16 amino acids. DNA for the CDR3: TGTGCCAGCAGCTTATTGGGGGGGAGACGATCCTACGAGCAGTACTTC. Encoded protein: CASSLLGGRRSYEQYF. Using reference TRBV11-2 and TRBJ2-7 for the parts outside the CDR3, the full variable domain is EAGVAQSPRYKIIEKRQSVAFWCNPISGHATLYWYQQILGQGPKLLIQFQNNGVVDDSQLPKDRFSAERLKGVDSTLKIQPAKLEDSAVYLCASSLLGGRRSYEQYFGPGTRLTVT.

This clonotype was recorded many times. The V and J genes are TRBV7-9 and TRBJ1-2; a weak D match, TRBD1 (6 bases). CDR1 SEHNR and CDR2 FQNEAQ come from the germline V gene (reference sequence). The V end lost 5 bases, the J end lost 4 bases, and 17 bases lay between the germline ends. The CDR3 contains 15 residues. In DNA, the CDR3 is TGTGCCAGCAGCGCAACGGACAGTTTTTTCTATGGCTACACCTTC. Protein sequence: CASSATDSFFYGYTF.

The DNA of the CDR3 is TGTGCCAGTAAGTCCCACGATCACTACGAGCAGTACTTC. The encoded protein is CASKSHDHYEQYF. The chain employs TRBV19 and TRBJ2-7; D not resolved. Trimming shortened V by 7 bases and J by 3 bases, and 13 bases separated the two germline ends. CDR1 is LNHDA and CDR2 is SQIVND in the germline V gene (reference sequence). CDR3 length equals 13 residues.

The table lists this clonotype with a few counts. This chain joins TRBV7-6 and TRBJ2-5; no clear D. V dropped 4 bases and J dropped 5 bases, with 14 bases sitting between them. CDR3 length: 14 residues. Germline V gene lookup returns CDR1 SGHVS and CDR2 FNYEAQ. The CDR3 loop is CASSSAWLRETQYF. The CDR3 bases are TGTGCCAGCAGCTCAGCGTGGTTAAGGGAGACCCAGTACTTC.